This T cell receptor (beta chain) derives from a study of CD8+ T cells in alopecia areata. About the research overall: Treated patients were given 5 to 10 mg oral tofacitinib twice daily. Study-wide findings and caveats: Scalp clonality and expanded CD8+ clones among the top 100 fell significantly with tofacitinib.

Germline assignment: CDR1 PRHDT and CDR2 FYEKMQ (reference sequence). V was trimmed by 5 bases and J by 1 base, leaving 17 bases between them. This CDR3 has 17 amino acids. The table lists this clone with a few counts. The antigen is unknown. As for treatment: oral pan-JAK inhibitor, 5-10 mg twice daily. Obtained from alopecia areata patients were lesional scalp punch biopsies along with peripheral blood. The researchers isolated CD4+ and CD8+ T cells from PBMCs by sorting. TCR sequencing used cDNA made by reverse transcription of extracted RNA. The repertoire was sequenced with immunoSEQ multiplex PCR; TCRdb's copy has only in-frame clones and lacks some. The sample contains fewer than 250,000 clones, 35% to 45% of which appear only once.

J is TRBJ2-2 and V is TRBV13, with no clear D. This clonotype was obtained from a human donor with alopecia areata. Sequenced material: CD4+ T cells sorted from blood, taken at roughly week 30, from a patient treated with tofacitinib. CDR3 in amino acids: CASSPPWPGKNTGELFF. CDR3 nucleotides: TGTGCCAGCAGCCCCCCTTGGCCAGGAAAGAACACCGGGGAGCTGTTTTTT.